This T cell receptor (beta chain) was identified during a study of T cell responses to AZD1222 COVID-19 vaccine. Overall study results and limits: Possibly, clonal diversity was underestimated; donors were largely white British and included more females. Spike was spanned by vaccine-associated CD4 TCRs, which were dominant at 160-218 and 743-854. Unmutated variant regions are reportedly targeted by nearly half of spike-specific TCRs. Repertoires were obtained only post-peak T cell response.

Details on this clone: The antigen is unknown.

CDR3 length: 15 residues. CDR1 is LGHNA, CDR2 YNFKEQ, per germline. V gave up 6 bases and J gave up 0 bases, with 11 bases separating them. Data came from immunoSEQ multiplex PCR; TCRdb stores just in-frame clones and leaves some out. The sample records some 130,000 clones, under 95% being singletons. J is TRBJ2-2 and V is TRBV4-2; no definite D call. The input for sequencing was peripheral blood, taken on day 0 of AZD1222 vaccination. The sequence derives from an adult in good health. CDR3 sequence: CASRTFASNTGELFF. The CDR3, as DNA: TGTGCCAGCAGGACCTTTGCGTCGAACACCGGGGAGCTGTTTTTT.